A selection of T cell receptor beta chains follows, all from one sample in a study of radiotherapy plus CTLA-4 blockade in lung cancer. Using immunoSEQ multiplex PCR, the repertoire was profiled, and TCRdb retains in-frame clones only, with some absent. The top ten clones hold 2% to 2.5% of a sample with around 85,000 clones, 70% to 90% of them seen once. Source: peripheral blood, taken from a patient treated with radiotherapy plus ipilimumab. The source of these receptors is a human donor with non-small cell lung cancer who had a partial response to radiotherapy plus ipilimumab. Both conserved end residues are part of each CDR3. Fields, in order: D gene, clone size, J gene, V gene, CDR3 DNA, CDR3 protein. The D gene is left open where the match is weak. Clone size appears in some rows only: once, few, many, or a class for an expanded clone.

>TRBD2|NA|TRBJ2-1|TRBV2
TGTGCCAGCATAAGGACTAGCGGGAGTTCCTACAATGAGCAGTTCTTC
CASIRTSGSSYNEQFF
>NA|NA|TRBJ1-1|TRBV10-3
TGTGCCACCCAACTAGGCGGAAGCACTGAAGCTTTCTTT
CATQLGGSTEAFF
>NA|NA|TRBJ1-5|TRBV2
TGTGCCAGCAGGAGACAGTATAGCAATCAGCCCCAGCATTTT
CASRRQYSNQPQHF
>NA|once|TRBJ1-4|TRBV6-1
TGTGCCAGCAGTGAGGGACACAGGAATGAAAAACTGTTTTTT
CASSEGHRNEKLFF
>TRBD1|once|TRBJ1-5|TRBV9
TGTGCCAGCAGCGTAGGAACAGGGGGCCAGCCCCAGCATTTT
CASSVGTGGQPQHF
>NA|NA|TRBJ2-1|TRBV11-2
TGTGCCAGCAGCTTAGATTACGACTTACAGCAGTTCTTC
CASSLDYDLQQFF
>TRBD1|NA|TRBJ1-6|TRBV25-1
TGTGCCAGCGCTGACTCAGGGGGCGCCTATAATTCACCCCTCCACTTT
CASADSGGAYNSPLHF
>TRBD1|NA|TRBJ1-1|TRBV14
TGTGCCAGCAGCCAGAGGACAGGGATCATGAACACTGAAGCTTTCTTT
CASSQRTGIMNTEAFF
>NA|NA|TRBJ1-4|TRBV6-5
TGTGCCACCCGGGGGGGTAATGAAAAACTGTTTTTT
CATRGGNEKLFF
>NA|once|TRBJ1-2|TRBV28
TGTGCCAGCAGTTTTGGGGGCAGCAACTATGGCTACACCTTC
CASSFGGSNYGYTF
>TRBD1|NA|TRBJ1-5|TRBV7-8
TGTGCCAGCAGCGACGGGACAGAAAGATCTGAGCCCCAGCATTTT
CASSDGTERSEPQHF
>NA|NA|TRBJ2-1|TRBV11-3
TGTGCCAGCAGCTTAGGACCTACTAGTAATGAGCAGTTCTTC
CASSLGPTSNEQFF
>NA|few|TRBJ1-5|TRBV21-1
TGTGCCAGCGCCCCTTCGGAGGGGAGTCAGCCCCAGCATTTT
CASAPSEGSQPQHF
>NA|once|TRBJ1-4|TRBV5-1
TGCGCCAGCAGCTCCGACGGACAGAATAATGAAAAACTGTTTTTT
CASSSDGQNNEKLFF
>NA|few|TRBJ1-5|TRBV6-1
TGTGCCAGCAGTGTCACACCTGATGAGCCCCAGCATTTT
CASSVTPDEPQHF
>TRBD1|few|TRBJ1-2|TRBV7-9
TGTGCCAGCAGCTTAACGACAGGGACTTCAAGGGATGGCTACACCTTC
CASSLTTGTSRDGYTF
>NA|NA|TRBJ2-7|TRBV6-1
TGTGCCAGCGGAAGTGCGAGGAGCTCCTACGAGCAGTACTTC
CASGSARSSYEQYF
>TRBD2|NA|TRBJ2-3|TRBV15
TGTGCCACCAGCAGGGCCCTCGGGCGGGAGAATGCAGATACGCAGTATTTT
CATSRALGRENADTQYF
>NA|NA|TRBJ2-1|TRBV30
TGTGCCTGGAGTGTACGGGTACGAGGCGAGCAGTTCTTC
CAWSVRVRGEQFF
>NA|NA|TRBJ2-5|TRBV5-1
TGCGCCAGCAGCCCTGCAGGACAAGAGACCCAGTACTTC
CASSPAGQETQYF
>TRBD2|once|TRBJ2-1|TRBV18
TGTGCCAGCTCACCAGCTTCAAGGGCGGGAGTTCGCGAGCAGTTCTTC
CASSPASRAGVREQFF
>NA|NA|TRBJ2-1|TRBV7-9
TGTGCCAGCAGCCCAACGCAAGGGAGCTTCTCCTACAATGAGCAGTTCTTC
CASSPTQGSFSYNEQFF
>NA|NA|TRBJ2-1|TRBV27
TGTGCCAGCAGCGTGACTAGAAGGGGTGAGCAGTTCTTC
CASSVTRRGEQFF
>TRBD2|NA|TRBJ2-1|TRBV5-4
TGTGCCAGCAGCTTAGCAGCGGGAGTAATTAATGAGCAGTTCTTC
CASSLAAGVINEQFF
>TRBD2|NA|TRBJ2-1|TRBV4-1
TGCGCCAGCAGCCAAGAGCGGGAGGAATACAATGAGCAGTTCTTC
CASSQEREEYNEQFF
>TRBD2|NA|TRBJ2-1|TRBV18
TGTGCCAGCTCCCGAGTTAGCGGGAGCGAGGAGTTCTTC
CASSRVSGSEEFF
>NA|NA|TRBJ2-3|TRBV9
TGTGCCAGCAGCGTGCGGGACCTTGATACGCAGTATTTT
CASSVRDLDTQYF
>NA|NA|TRBJ2-7|TRBV28
TGTGCCAGCAGAGGAGGCCAGACTAAGCCTTCCTACGAGCAGTACTTC
CASRGGQTKPSYEQYF
>NA|NA|TRBJ2-7|TRBV6-5
TGTGCCAGCAGTTCCACAGGAATTCAAATGTTCGAGCAGTACTTC
CASSSTGIQMFEQYF
>TRBD2|NA|TRBJ2-2|TRBV2
TGTGCCAGCGGGCGGGAGTACACCGGGGAGCTGTTTTTT
CASGREYTGELFF
>TRBD2|NA|TRBJ2-1|TRBV4-2
TGTGCCAGCAGCCAAGAGGAAACTAGCGGGAGACGTGAGCAGTTCTTC
CASSQEETSGRREQFF
>NA|NA|TRBJ2-2|TRBV10-2
TGCGCCAGCACTAAAGACGCAGGGGCCGGGGAGCTGTTTTTT
CASTKDAGAGELFF
>NA|NA|TRBJ1-2|TRBV5-1
TGCGCCAGCAGCTTGGACAGCCGAAACTATGGCTACACCTTC
CASSLDSRNYGYTF
>TRBD2|NA|TRBJ2-1|TRBV29-1
TGCAGCGTTGTAGCGGGAGACGACAATGAGCAGTTCTTC
CSVVAGDDNEQFF
>NA|NA|TRBJ2-1|TRBV29-1
TGCAGCGTTGAAGAACTGTACAATGAGCAGTTCTTC
CSVEELYNEQFF
>NA|NA|TRBJ2-1|TRBV4-2
TGTGCCAGCAGCCCACCCCTAGGGACTTACTACAATGAGCAGTTCTTC
CASSPPLGTYYNEQFF
>NA|NA|TRBJ1-1|TRBV18
TGTGCCAGCTCACCTCAGGGGTTTATGGACACTGAAGCTTTCTTT
CASSPQGFMDTEAFF
>NA|NA|TRBJ1-1|TRBV6-1
TGTGCCAGCAGTATACGGAGAGGAGACACTGAAGCTTTCTTT
CASSIRRGDTEAFF
>NA|NA|TRBJ1-1|TRBV29-1
TGCAGCGTTGAATGGGGGGGCCCGAACGCTGAAGCTTTCTTT
CSVEWGGPNAEAFF
>NA|NA|TRBJ2-2|TRBV7-8
TGTGCCAGCAGCGGACTGGACCACACCGGGGAGCTGTTTTTT
CASSGLDHTGELFF
>TRBD1|NA|TRBJ1-1|TRBV5-1
TGCGCCAGCAGCTTGGCAACAGGGGGCGGTGAAGCTTTCTTT
CASSLATGGGEAFF
>TRBD2|NA|TRBJ2-7|TRBV28
TGTGCCAGCAGCCCAATTTTAGCGGGAGGGCCGCGCGAGCAGTACTTC
CASSPILAGGPREQYF
>TRBD1|few|TRBJ1-1|TRBV28
TGTGCCAGCAGTGCGGACAGGGTCCCTGAAGCTTTCTTT
CASSADRVPEAFF
>NA|NA|TRBJ2-7|TRBV19
TGTGCCAGTAGATCTTCAGGGATCCACGAGCAGTACTTC
CASRSSGIHEQYF
>NA|NA|TRBJ1-3|TRBV14
TGTGCCAGCAGCCAACAGGGAATCACCATATATTTT
CASSQQGITIYF
>NA|NA|TRBJ1-2|TRBV19
TGTGCCAGTAGTATAGTGGTCCAGGGTCGCTATGGCTACACCTTC
CASSIVVQGRYGYTF
>NA|NA|TRBJ1-5|TRBV28
TGTGCCAGCAGTTTATCCGGTCAGCCCCAGCATTTT
CASSLSGQPQHF